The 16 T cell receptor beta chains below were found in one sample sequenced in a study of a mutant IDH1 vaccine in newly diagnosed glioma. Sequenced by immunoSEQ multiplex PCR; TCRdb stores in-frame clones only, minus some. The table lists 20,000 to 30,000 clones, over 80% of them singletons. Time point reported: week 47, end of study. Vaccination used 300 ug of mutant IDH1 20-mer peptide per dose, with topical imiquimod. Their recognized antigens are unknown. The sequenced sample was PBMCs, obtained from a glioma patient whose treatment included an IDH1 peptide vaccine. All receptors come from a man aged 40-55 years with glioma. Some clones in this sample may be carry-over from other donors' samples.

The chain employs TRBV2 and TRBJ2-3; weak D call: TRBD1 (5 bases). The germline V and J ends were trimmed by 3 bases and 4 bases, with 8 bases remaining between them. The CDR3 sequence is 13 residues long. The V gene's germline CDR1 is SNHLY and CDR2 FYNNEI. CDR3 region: CASSDQGPDTQYF. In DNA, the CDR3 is TGTGCCAGCAGTGACCAGGGCCCAGATACGCAGTATTTT.

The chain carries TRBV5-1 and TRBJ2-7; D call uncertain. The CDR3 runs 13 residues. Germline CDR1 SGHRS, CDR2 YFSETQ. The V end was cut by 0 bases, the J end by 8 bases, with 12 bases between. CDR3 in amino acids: CASSLDSRTKQYF. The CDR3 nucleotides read TGCGCCAGCAGCTTGGACAGTCGCACGAAGCAGTACTTC.

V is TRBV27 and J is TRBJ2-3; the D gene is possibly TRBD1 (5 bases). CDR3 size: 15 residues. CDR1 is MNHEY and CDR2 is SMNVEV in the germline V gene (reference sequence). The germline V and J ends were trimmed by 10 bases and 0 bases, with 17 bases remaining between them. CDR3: CATSPDRASTDTQYF. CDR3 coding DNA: TGTGCCACCTCCCCCGACAGAGCTAGCACAGATACGCAGTATTTT.

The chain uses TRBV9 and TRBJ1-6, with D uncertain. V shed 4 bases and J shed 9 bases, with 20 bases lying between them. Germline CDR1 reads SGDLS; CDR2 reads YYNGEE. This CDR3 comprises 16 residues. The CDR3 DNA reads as TGTGCCAGCAGCCCGTCCGGGCTTGGGGTTAGTTCACCCCTCCACTTT. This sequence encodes CASSPSGLGVSSPLHF.

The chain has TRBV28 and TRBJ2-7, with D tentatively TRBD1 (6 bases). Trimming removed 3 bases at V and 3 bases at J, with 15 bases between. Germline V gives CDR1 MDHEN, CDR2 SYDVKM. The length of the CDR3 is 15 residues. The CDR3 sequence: CASSFPTGQYYEQYF. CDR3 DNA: TGTGCCAGCAGTTTTCCGACAGGACAATACTACGAGCAGTACTTC.

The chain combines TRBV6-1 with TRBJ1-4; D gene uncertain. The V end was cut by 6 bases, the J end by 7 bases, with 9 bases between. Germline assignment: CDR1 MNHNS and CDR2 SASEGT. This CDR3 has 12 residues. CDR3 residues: CASRSDGEKLFF. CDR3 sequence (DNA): TGTGCCAGCAGGTCAGATGGTGAAAAACTGTTTTTT.

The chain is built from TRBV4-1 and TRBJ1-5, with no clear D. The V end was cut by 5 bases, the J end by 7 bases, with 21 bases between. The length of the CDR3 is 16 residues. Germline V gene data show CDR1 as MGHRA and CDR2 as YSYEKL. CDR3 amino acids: CASSRTDTSNLQPQHF. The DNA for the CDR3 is TGCGCCAGCAGCAGGACGGATACGAGTAATCTACAGCCCCAGCATTTT.

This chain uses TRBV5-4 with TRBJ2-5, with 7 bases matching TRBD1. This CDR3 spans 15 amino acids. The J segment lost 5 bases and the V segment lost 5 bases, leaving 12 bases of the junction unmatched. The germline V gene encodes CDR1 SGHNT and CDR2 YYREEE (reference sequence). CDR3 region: CASSPARGGPETQYF. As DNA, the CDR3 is TGTGCCAGCAGTCCCGCCCGAGGGGGCCCGGAGACCCAGTACTTC.

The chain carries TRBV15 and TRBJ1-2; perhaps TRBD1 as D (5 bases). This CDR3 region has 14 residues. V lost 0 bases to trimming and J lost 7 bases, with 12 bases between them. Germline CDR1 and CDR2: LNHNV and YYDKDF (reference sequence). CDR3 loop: CATSREGGAGGYTF. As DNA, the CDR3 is TGTGCCACCAGCAGAGAGGGAGGGGCTGGTGGCTACACCTTC.

In DNA form, the CDR3 reads TGTGCCAGCATGGGGGACAGGGTGAAAGCCGGGGAGCTGTTTTTT. Protein: CASMGDRVKAGELFF. The genes are TRBV2 and TRBJ2-2, with 9 bases matching TRBD1. CDR1 is SNHLY and CDR2 is FYNNEI in the germline V gene. The CDR3 spans 15 residues. The junction had 9 bases not matched to a gene; V was cut back by 7 bases and J by 6 bases.

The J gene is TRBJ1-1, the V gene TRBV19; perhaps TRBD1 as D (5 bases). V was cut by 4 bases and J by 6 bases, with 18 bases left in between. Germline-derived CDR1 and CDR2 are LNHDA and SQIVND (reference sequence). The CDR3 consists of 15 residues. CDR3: CASSRGWRTRPEAFF. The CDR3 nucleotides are TGTGCCAGTAGTAGGGGCTGGAGGACGAGGCCTGAAGCTTTCTTT.

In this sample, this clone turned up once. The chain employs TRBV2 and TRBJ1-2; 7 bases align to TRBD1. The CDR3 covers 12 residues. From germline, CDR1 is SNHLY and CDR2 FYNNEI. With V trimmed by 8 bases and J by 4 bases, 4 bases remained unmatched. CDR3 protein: CASRDSAYGYTF. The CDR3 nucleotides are TGTGCCAGCCGGGACAGTGCCTATGGCTACACCTTC. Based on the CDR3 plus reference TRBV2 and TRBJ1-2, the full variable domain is EPEVTQTPSHQVTQMGQEVILRCVPISNHLYFYWYRQILGQKVEFLVSFYNNEISEKSEIFDDQFSVERPDGSNFTLKIRSTKLEDSAMYFCASRDSAYGYTFGSGTRLTVV.

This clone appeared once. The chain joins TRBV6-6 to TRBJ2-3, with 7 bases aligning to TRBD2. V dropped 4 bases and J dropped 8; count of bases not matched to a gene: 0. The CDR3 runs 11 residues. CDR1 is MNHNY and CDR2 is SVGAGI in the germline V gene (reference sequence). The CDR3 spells CASSSGGTQYF. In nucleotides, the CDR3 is TGTGCCAGCAGTTCGGGGGGTACGCAGTATTTT.

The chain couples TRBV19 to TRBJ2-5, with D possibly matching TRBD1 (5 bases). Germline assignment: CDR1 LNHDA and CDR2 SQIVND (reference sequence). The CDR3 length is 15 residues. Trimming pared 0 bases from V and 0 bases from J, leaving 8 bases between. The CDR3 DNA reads TGTGCCAGTAGTATAGATGGGGCAGACCAAGAGACCCAGTACTTC. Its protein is CASSIDGADQETQYF. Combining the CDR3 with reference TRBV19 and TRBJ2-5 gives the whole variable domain DGGITQSPKYLFRKEGQNVTLSCEQNLNHDAMYWYRQDPGQGLRLIYYSQIVNDFQKGDIAEGYSVSREKKESFPLTVTSAQKNPTAFYLCASSIDGADQETQYFGPGTRLLVL.

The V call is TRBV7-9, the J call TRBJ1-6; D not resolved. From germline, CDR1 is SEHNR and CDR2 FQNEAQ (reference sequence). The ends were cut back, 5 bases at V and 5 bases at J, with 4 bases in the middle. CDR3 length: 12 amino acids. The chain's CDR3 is CASSQDNSPLHF. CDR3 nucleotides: TGTGCCAGCAGCCAGGATAATTCACCCCTCCACTTT.

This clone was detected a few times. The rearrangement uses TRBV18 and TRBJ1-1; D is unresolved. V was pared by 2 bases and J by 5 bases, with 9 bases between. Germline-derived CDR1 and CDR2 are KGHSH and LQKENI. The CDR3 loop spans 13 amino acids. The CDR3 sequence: CASSPGFRTEAFF. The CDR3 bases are TGTGCCAGCTCACCAGGGTTCAGGACTGAAGCTTTCTTT. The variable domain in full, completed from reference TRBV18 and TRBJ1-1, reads NAGVMQNPRHLVRRRGQEARLRCSPMKGHSHVYWYRQLPEEGLKFMVYLQKENIIDESGMPKERFSAEFPKEGPSILRIQQVVRGDSAAYFCASSPGFRTEAFFGQGTRLTVV.